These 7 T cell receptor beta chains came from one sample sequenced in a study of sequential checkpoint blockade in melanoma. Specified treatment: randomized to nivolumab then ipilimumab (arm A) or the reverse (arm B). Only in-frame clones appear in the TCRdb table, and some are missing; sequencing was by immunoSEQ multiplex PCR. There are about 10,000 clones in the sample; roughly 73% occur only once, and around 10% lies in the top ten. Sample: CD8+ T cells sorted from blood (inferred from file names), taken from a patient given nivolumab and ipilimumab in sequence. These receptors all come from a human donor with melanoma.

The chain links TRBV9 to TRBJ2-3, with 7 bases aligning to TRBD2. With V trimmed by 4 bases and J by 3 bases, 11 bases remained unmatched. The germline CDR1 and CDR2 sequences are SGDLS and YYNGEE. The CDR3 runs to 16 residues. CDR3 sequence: CASSPIAGELTDTQYF. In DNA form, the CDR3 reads TGTGCCAGCAGCCCGATTGCGGGAGAATTAACAGATACGCAGTATTTT.

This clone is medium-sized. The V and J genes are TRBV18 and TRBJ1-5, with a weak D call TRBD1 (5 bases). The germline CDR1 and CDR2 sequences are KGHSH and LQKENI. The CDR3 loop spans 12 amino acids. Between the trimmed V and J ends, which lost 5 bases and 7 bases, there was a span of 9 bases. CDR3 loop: CASSSGGQPQHF. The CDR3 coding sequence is TGTGCCAGCTCATCCGGGGGACAGCCCCAGCATTTT.

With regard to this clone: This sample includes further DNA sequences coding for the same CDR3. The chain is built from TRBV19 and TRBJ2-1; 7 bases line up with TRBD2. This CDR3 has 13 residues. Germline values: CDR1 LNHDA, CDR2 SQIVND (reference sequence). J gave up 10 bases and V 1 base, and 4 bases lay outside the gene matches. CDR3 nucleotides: TGTGCCAGTAGTATAGGGGGAGGGGACGAGCAGTTCTTC. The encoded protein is CASSIGGGDEQFF. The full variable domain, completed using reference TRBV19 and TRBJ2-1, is DGGITQSPKYLFRKEGQNVTLSCEQNLNHDAMYWYRQDPGQGLRLIYYSQIVNDFQKGDIAEGYSVSREKKESFPLTVTSAQKNPTAFYLCASSIGGGDEQFFGPGTRLTVL.

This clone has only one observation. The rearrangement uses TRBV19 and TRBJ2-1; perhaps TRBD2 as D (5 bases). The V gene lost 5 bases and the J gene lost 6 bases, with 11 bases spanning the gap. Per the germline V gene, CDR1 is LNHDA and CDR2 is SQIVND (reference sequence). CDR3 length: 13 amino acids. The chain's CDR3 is CASSLGSVNEQFF. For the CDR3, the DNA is TGTGCCAGTAGTTTGGGGAGCGTCAATGAGCAGTTCTTC.

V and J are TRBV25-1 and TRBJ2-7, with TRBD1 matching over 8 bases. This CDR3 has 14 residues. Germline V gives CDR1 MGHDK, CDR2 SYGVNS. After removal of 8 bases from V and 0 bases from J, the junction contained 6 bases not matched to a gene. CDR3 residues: CASSTGESSYEQYF. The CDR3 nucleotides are TGTGCCAGCTCGACAGGGGAGAGCTCCTACGAGCAGTACTTC.

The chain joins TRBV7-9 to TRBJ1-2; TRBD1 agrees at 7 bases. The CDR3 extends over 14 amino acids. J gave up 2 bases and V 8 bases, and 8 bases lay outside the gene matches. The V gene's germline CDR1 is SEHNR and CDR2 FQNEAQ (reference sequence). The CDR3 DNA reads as TGTGCCAGCTCCACAGGGGAGCCCAACTATGGCTACACCTTC. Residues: CASSTGEPNYGYTF.

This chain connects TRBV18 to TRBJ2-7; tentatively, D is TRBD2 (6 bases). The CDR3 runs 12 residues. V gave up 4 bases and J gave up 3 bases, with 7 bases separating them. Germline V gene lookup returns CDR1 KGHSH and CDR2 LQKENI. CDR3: CASSRDFYEQYF. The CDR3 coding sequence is TGTGCCAGCTCACGGGACTTCTACGAGCAGTACTTC.